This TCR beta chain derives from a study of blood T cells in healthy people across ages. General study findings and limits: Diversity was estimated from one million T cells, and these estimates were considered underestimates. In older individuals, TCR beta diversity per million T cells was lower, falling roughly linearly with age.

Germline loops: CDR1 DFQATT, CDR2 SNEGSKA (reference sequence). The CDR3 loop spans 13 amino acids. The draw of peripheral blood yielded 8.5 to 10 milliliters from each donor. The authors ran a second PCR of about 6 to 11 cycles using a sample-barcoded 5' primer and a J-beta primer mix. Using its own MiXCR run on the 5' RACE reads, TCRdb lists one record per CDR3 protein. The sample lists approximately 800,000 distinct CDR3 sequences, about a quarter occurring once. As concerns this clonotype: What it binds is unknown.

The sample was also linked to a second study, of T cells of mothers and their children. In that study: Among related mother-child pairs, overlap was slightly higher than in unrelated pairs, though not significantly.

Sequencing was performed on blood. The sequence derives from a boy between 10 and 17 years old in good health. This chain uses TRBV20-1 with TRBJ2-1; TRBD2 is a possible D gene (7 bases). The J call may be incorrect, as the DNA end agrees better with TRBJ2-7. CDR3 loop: CSAEGGLLYEQYF. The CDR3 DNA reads TGCAGTGCCGAGGGGGGGTTACTCTACGAGCAGTACTTC.